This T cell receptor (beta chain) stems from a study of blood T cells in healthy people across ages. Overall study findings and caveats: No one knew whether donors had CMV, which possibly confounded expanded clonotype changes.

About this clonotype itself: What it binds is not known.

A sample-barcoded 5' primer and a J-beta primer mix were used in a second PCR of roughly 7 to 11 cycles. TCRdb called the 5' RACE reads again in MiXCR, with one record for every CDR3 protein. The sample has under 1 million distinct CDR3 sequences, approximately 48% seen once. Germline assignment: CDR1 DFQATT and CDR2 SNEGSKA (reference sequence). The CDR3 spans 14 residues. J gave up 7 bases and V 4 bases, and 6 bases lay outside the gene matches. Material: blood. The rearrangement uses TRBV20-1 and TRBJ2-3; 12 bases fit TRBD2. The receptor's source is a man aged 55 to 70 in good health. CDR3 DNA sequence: TGCAGTGCTACTAGCGGGGGGGTCCCAAATACGCAGTATTTT. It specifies CSATSGGVPNTQYF.